The 26 T cell receptor beta chains below come from one sample, sequenced in a study of PD-L1 blockade in urothelial cancer. TCRdb's table, derived via immunoSEQ multiplex PCR, lists solely in-frame clones and lacks some. In the table there are 35,000 to 40,000 clones, about 86% of which are singletons. Time point specified: peripheral blood 6 weeks after treatment start. The sample in question was PBMCs, obtained around atezolizumab (anti-PD-L1) treatment. The source is a man between 60 and 70 years old with urothelial cancer.

This chain links TRBV5-5 with TRBJ1-1; D is uncertain. CDR3 size: 14 residues. CDR1 SGHKS and CDR2 YYEKEE come from the germline V gene (reference sequence). V gave up 0 bases and J gave up 0 bases, with 6 bases separating them. The CDR3 DNA reads TGTGCCAGCAGCTTGGGAGTCATGAACACTGAAGCTTTCTTT. It translates to CASSLGVMNTEAFF.

This sequence joins TRBV18 and TRBJ1-1, with D tentatively TRBD1 (6 bases). Looked up from germline, CDR1 is KGHSH and CDR2 is LQKENI. The CDR3 covers 15 residues. V was clipped by 0 bases and J by 4 bases, with 12 bases between them. DNA of the CDR3: TGTGCCAGCTCACCACCGGCAGGGGCGGGCACTGAAGCTTTCTTT. Protein sequence: CASSPPAGAGTEAFF.

The J gene is TRBJ2-7, the V gene TRBV14, with TRBD1 matching 8 bases. Germline lookup yields CDR1 SGHDN and CDR2 FVKESK. The CDR3 is made up of 16 amino acids. V was pared by 4 bases and J by 2 bases, with 10 bases of the junction left unmatched. In DNA form, the CDR3 reads TGTGCCAGCAGCCCCTTCCCGGGACAGGTTACCTACGAGCAGTACTTC. Translation: CASSPFPGQVTYEQYF.

The chain carries TRBV19 and TRBJ2-2; the match to TRBD1 covers 8 bases. CDR1 is LNHDA, CDR2 SQIVND, per germline (reference sequence). The CDR3 runs to 13 residues. The CDR3 DNA is TGTGGGGTCCTGGACAGGGTGGACGGGGAGCTGTTTTTT. Protein: CGVLDRVDGELFF. The full variable domain, its missing parts supplied by reference TRBV19 and TRBJ2-2, is DGGITQSPKYLFRKEGQNVTLSCEQNLNHDAMYWYRQDPGQGLRLIYYSQIVNDFQKGDIAEGYSVSREKKESFPLTVTSAQKNPTAFYLCGVLDRVDGELFFGEGSRLTVL.

The chain couples TRBV4-2 to TRBJ2-7, with D possibly being TRBD2 (6 bases). V dropped 0 bases and J dropped 0 bases, with 9 bases sitting between them. This CDR3 spans 15 amino acids. Germline CDR1 and CDR2: LGHNA and YNFKEQ. This CDR3 reads CASSQDSGGSYEQYF. In DNA form, the CDR3 reads TGTGCCAGCAGCCAAGACTCCGGGGGCTCCTACGAGCAGTACTTC.

The rearrangement joins TRBV19 to TRBJ2-5; 13 bases are a match to TRBD2. V shed 7 bases, J shed 4 bases, and the junction held 6 bases outside the gene matches. This CDR3 contains 15 residues. Looked up from germline, CDR1 is LNHDA and CDR2 is SQIVND (reference sequence). For the CDR3, the DNA is TGTGCCAGTACTCCCGGACTAGCGGGGGTAGAGACCCAGTACTTC. It is translated as CASTPGLAGVETQYF.

The chain couples TRBV6-1 to TRBJ1-1, with a possible D match to TRBD1 (6 bases). Looked up from germline, CDR1 is MNHNS and CDR2 is SASEGT. The CDR3 runs 15 residues. The V gene lost 5 bases and the J gene lost 11 bases, with 24 bases spanning the gap. CDR3: CASSSGPGQYVSAFF. CDR3 nucleotides: TGTGCCAGCAGTTCCGGACCTGGACAGTACGTTTCGGCTTTCTTT.

This chain links TRBV5-4 with TRBJ2-1; TRBD1 aligns across 8 bases. V lost 4 bases, J lost 5 bases, and 8 bases stayed unmatched. The CDR3 loop spans 15 amino acids. CDR1 SGHNT and CDR2 YYREEE come from the germline V gene (reference sequence). CDR3 sequence: CASSTTGVGHNEQFF. CDR3 bases: TGTGCCAGCAGCACGACAGGGGTTGGCCACAATGAGCAGTTCTTC. The variable domain in full, completed from reference TRBV5-4 and TRBJ2-1, reads ETGVTQSPTHLIKTRGQQVTLRCSSQSGHNTVSWYQQALGQGPQFIFQYYREEENGRGNFPPRFSGLQFPNYSSELNVNALELDDSALYLCASSTTGVGHNEQFFGPGTRLTVL.

The chain is built from TRBV5-6 and TRBJ2-7; 8 nucleotides match TRBD1. Per the germline V gene, CDR1 is SGHDT and CDR2 is YYEEEE. J was trimmed by 4 bases and V by 5 bases; bases with no gene match: 17. The CDR3 is 17 amino acids. CDR3 protein: CASRITRTGTGAYEQYF. In nucleotides, the CDR3 is TGTGCCAGCAGAATAACGCGGACCGGGACAGGCGCTTACGAGCAGTACTTC.

V is TRBV11-2 and J is TRBJ2-3; the match to TRBD1 covers 8 bases. The CDR3 runs to 16 residues. Trimming cost V 2 bases and J 0 bases; bases outside gene matches: 4. Germline V CDR1 and CDR2: SGHAT, FQNNGV. This chain's CDR3 is CASSLSRGPSTDTQYF. DNA of the CDR3: TGTGCCAGCAGCTTAAGCAGGGGGCCTAGCACAGATACGCAGTATTTT.

V is TRBV30 and J is TRBJ1-4, with 8 bases matching TRBD1. V lost 2 bases, J lost 8 bases, and 1 base stayed unmatched. The CDR3 runs 12 residues. The germline V gene has CDR1 GTSNPN and CDR2 SVGIG (reference sequence). CDR3 nucleotides: TGTGCCTGGAGTAGGACAGGGGAAAAACTGTTTTTT. Protein: CAWSRTGEKLFF.

This rearrangement joins TRBV7-2 to TRBJ2-7, with TRBD1 identical over 10 bases. From germline, CDR1 is SGHTA and CDR2 FQGNSA. The CDR3 is 15 amino acids. J lost 6 bases, V lost 5 bases, and 10 bases had no gene match. CDR3 nucleotide sequence: TGTGCCAGCAGCGAAGACAGGGGGCGTTCGTCCGAGCAGTACTTC. Translating it yields CASSEDRGRSSEQYF.

This clone was seen a handful of times. CDR3 DNA: TGTGCCAGCAGCTTGCCTCAGGGAGGTGAAGCTTTCTTT. Translated, it gives CASSLPQGGEAFF. V and J are TRBV5-4 and TRBJ1-1, with D possibly being TRBD1 (5 bases). Germline V gives CDR1 SGHNT, CDR2 YYREEE (reference sequence). CDR3 length: 13 residues. V gave up 1 base and J gave up 7 bases, with 11 bases separating them.

The rearrangement joins TRBV4-1 to TRBJ1-6; D remains ambiguous. CDR1 and CDR2 (germline): MGHRA, YSYEKL. V gave up 1 base and J gave up 10 bases, with 14 bases separating them. This CDR3 spans 15 amino acids. Here the CDR3 DNA reads TGCGCCAGCAGCCAAGGAAAGTGGGAGGCATCACCCCTCCACTTT. Its protein product is CASSQGKWEASPLHF.

The chain uses TRBV27 and TRBJ2-1; D is possibly TRBD2 (5 bases). There are 16 residues in the CDR3. Germline CDR1 and CDR2: MNHEY and SMNVEV (reference sequence). The V end was cut by 5 bases, the J end by 0 bases, with 14 bases between. As DNA, the CDR3 is TGTGCCAGCAGTCAACGGACTCCGAGCTCCTACAATGAGCAGTTCTTC. It specifies CASSQRTPSSYNEQFF.

V and J are TRBV10-3 and TRBJ2-7; 7 bases match TRBD1. The germline gives CDR1 ENHRY, CDR2 SYGVKD. The V and J ends lost 11 bases and 0 bases, in that order; junction bases with no gene match: 4. The CDR3 contains 12 residues. Here the CDR3 DNA reads TGTGCCGCACAGGGGAGCTCCTACGAGCAGTACTTC. Translating gives CAAQGSSYEQYF.

The CDR3 DNA follows: TGTGCCAGCAGTCAAGGACAGGCCGGCAATCAGCCCCAGCATTTT. Amino acids: CASSQGQAGNQPQHF. The chain has TRBV2 and TRBJ1-5, with 7 bases aligning to TRBD1. CDR1 and CDR2 (germline): SNHLY, FYNNEI. The CDR3 consists of 15 residues. J gave up 2 bases and V 5 bases, and 6 bases lay outside the gene matches. The complete variable domain, with remaining parts taken from reference TRBV2 and TRBJ1-5, reads EPEVTQTPSHQVTQMGQEVILRCVPISNHLYFYWYRQILGQKVEFLVSFYNNEISEKSEIFDDQFSVERPDGSNFTLKIRSTKLEDSAMYFCASSQGQAGNQPQHFGDGTRLSIL.

The CDR3 protein is CATSITGHNYNEQFF. CDR3 in DNA: TGTGCCACCAGCATAACGGGACATAATTACAATGAGCAGTTCTTC. V gene TRBV15 combines with J gene TRBJ2-1; TRBD1 is a possible D gene (6 bases). This CDR3 spans 15 amino acids. V was shortened by 4 bases and J by 4 bases, with 14 bases between the two germline ends. Germline V gene lookup returns CDR1 LNHNV and CDR2 YYDKDF (reference sequence).

The rearrangement joins TRBV11-2 to TRBJ1-6; TRBD1 matches 9 bases. The junction had 0 bases not matched to a gene; V was cut back by 1 base and J by 5 bases. This CDR3 comprises 15 residues. Germline V lookup: CDR1 SGHAT, CDR2 FQNNGV. CDR3 residues: CASSLGDRDNSPLHF. The CDR3, as DNA: TGTGCCAGCAGCTTAGGGGACAGGGATAATTCACCCCTCCACTTT.

Details on this clone: The sample contains more than one DNA sequence encoding this CDR3. This chain connects TRBV19 to TRBJ1-5, with D uncertain. The CDR3 has 14 residues. CDR1 is LNHDA, CDR2 SQIVND, per germline (reference sequence). Trimming stripped 1 base from V and 1 base from J, with 5 bases between. The CDR3 region has the DNA TGTGCCAGTAGTATAGGGCGGAGCAATCAGCCCCAGCATTTT. Amino acids: CASSIGRSNQPQHF.

V and J are TRBV5-4 and TRBJ2-3; perhaps TRBD1 as D (6 bases). V gave up 4 bases and J gave up 6 bases, with 9 bases separating them. Germline V CDR1 and CDR2: SGHNT, YYREEE (reference sequence). The CDR3 runs to 12 residues. The CDR3 loop is CASSTDSDTQYF. Here the CDR3 DNA reads TGTGCCAGCAGCACGGACAGTGATACGCAGTATTTT. Using reference TRBV5-4 and TRBJ2-3 for the parts outside the CDR3, the full variable domain is ETGVTQSPTHLIKTRGQQVTLRCSSQSGHNTVSWYQQALGQGPQFIFQYYREEENGRGNFPPRFSGLQFPNYSSELNVNALELDDSALYLCASSTDSDTQYFGPGTRLTVL.

The chain recombines TRBV19 with TRBJ1-2; the D gene is possibly TRBD1 (6 bases). Between the trimmed V and J ends, which lost 4 bases and 4 bases, there was a span of 16 bases. There are 15 residues in the CDR3. Germline V gene sequence: CDR1 LNHDA, CDR2 SQIVND (reference sequence). For the CDR3, the DNA is TGTGCCAGTAGTACACCGGGACACGGTAGCTATGGCTACACCTTC. Protein sequence: CASSTPGHGSYGYTF.

The genes are TRBV15 and TRBJ1-5; D perhaps matches TRBD1 (6 bases). The CDR3 has 15 residues. Germline-derived CDR1 and CDR2 are LNHNV and YYDKDF (reference sequence). The V end lost 1 base, the J end lost 3 bases, and 10 bases lay between the germline ends. Here the CDR3 reads CATSRVTGDNQPQHF. Here the CDR3 DNA reads TGTGCCACCAGCAGAGTGACAGGCGACAATCAGCCCCAGCATTTT.

The V call is TRBV2, the J call TRBJ2-5; the D is unclear. Trimming removed 6 bases at V and 1 base at J, with 12 bases between. Germline-derived CDR1 and CDR2 are SNHLY and FYNNEI. This CDR3 has 14 residues. This CDR3 is CASSPPLTQETQYF. The CDR3 bases are TGTGCCAGCAGCCCTCCACTAACCCAAGAGACCCAGTACTTC.

The chain uses TRBV30 and TRBJ1-1, with a weak D call TRBD1 (5 bases). Germline V lookup: CDR1 GTSNPN, CDR2 SVGIG (reference sequence). The CDR3 totals 13 residues. Trimming pared 3 bases from V and 0 bases from J, leaving 8 bases between. Here the CDR3 DNA reads TGTGCCTGGAGACAGGATATGAACACTGAAGCTTTCTTT. As protein: CAWRQDMNTEAFF. The full variable domain, completed using reference TRBV30 and TRBJ1-1, is SQTIHQWPATLVQPVGSPLSLECTVEGTSNPNLYWYRQAAGRGLQLLFYSVGIGQISSEVPQNLSASRPQDRQFILSSKKLLLSDSGFYLCAWRQDMNTEAFFGQGTRLTVV.

The chain carries TRBV6-6 and TRBJ1-2, with 9 bases identical to TRBD1. The V segment lost 5 bases and the J segment 4 bases; nucleotides outside the gene matches: 8. The CDR3 runs to 15 residues. Germline CDR1 is MNHNY and CDR2 is SVGAGI (reference sequence). CDR3 in amino acids: CASSNAQGAGYGYTF. CDR3 coding DNA: TGTGCCAGCAGTAATGCACAGGGGGCGGGCTATGGCTACACCTTC.